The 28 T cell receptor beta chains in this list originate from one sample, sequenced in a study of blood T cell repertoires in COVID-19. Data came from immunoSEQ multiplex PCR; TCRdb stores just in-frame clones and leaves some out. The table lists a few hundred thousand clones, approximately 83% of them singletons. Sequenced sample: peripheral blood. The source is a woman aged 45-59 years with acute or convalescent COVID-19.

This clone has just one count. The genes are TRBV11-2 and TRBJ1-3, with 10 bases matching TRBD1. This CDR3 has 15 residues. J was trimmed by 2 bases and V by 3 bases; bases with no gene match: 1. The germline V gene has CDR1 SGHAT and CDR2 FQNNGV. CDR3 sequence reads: CASSFGTGAGNTIYF. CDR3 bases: TGTGCCAGCAGCTTCGGGACAGGGGCTGGAAACACCATATATTTT.

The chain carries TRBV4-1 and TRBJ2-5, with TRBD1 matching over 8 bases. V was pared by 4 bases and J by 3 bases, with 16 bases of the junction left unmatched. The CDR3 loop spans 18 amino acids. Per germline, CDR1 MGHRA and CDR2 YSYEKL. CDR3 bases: TGCGCCAGCAGCCTTCAACCCGGACAGGGCGAATTCGAAGAGACCCAGTACTTC. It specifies CASSLQPGQGEFEETQYF.

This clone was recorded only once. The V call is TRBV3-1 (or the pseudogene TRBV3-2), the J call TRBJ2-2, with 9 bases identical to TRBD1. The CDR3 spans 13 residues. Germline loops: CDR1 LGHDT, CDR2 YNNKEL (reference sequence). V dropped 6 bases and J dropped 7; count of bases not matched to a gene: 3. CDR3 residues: CASRDRGNGELFF. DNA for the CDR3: TGTGCCAGCAGGGACAGGGGTAACGGGGAGCTGTTTTTT.

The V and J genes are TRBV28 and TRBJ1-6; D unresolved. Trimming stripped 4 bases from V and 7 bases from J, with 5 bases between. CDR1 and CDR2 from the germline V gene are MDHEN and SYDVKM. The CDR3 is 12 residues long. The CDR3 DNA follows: TGTGCCAGCAGTTCCATCAATTCACCCCTCCACTTT. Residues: CASSSINSPLHF.

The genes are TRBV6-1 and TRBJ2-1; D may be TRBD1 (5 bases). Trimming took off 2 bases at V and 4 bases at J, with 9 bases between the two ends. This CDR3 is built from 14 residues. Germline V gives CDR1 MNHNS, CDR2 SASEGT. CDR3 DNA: TGTGCCAGCAGTGAAACAGGCCCATACAATGAGCAGTTCTTC. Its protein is CASSETGPYNEQFF.

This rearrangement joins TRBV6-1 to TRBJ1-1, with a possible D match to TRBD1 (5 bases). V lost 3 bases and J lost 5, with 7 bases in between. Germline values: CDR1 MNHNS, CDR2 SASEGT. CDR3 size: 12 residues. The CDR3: CASSEGLTEAFF. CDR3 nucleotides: TGTGCCAGCAGTGAGGGACTTACTGAAGCTTTCTTT.

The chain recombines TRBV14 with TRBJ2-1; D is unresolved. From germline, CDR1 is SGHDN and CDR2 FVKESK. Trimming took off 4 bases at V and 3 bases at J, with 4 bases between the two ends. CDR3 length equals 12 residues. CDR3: CASSPSYNEQFF. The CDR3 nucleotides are TGTGCCAGCAGCCCGAGCTACAATGAGCAGTTCTTC.

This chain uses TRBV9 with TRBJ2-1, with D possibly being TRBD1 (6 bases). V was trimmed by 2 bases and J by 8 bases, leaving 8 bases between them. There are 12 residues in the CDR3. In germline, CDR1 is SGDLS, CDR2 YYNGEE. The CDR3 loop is CASSVTGYEQFF. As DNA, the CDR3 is TGTGCCAGCAGCGTTACAGGGTATGAGCAGTTCTTC. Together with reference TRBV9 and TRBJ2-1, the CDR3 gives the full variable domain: DSGVTQTPKHLITATGQRVTLRCSPRSGDLSVYWYQQSLDQGLQFLIQYYNGEERAKGNILERFSAQQFPDLHSELNLSSLELGDSALYFCASSVTGYEQFFGPGTRLTVL.

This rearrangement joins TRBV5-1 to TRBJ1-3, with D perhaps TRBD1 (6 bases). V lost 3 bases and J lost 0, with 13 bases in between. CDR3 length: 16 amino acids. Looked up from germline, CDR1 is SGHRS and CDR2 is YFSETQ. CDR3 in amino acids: CASSSAGANSGNTIYF. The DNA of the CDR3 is TGCGCCAGCAGCTCGGCAGGGGCCAACTCTGGAAACACCATATATTTT.

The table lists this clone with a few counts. The CDR3 sequence: CASSRGLGGYTF. The CDR3 nucleotides are TGTGCCAGCAGCCGGGGGTTGGGGGGCTACACCTTC. The rearrangement joins TRBV12-3 or TRBV12-4 to TRBJ1-2, with D possibly TRBD1 on 5 matching bases. Deletions cut 6 bases from V and 8 bases from J, with 13 bases between. CDR3 length equals 12 residues.

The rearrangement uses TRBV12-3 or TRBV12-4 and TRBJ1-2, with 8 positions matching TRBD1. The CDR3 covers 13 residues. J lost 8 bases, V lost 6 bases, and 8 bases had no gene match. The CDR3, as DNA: TGTGCCAGCAGCCGGACAGGGTATGAAGGCTACACCTTC. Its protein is CASSRTGYEGYTF.

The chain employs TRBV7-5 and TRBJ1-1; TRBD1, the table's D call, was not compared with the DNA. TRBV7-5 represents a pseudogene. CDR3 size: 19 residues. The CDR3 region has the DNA TGTGCCAGACCACCCGTTTATGGACAGGAGGTTCATCGGAACACTGAAGCTTTCTTT. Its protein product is CARPPVYGQEVHRNTEAFF.

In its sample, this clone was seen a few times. The CDR3, as DNA: TGTGCCAGCAGTGAAGCCTTCGGGAGCAGCACCGGGGAGCTGTTTTTT. Translated, it gives CASSEAFGSSTGELFF. This sequence joins TRBV6-1 and TRBJ2-2, with a weak D call TRBD2 (6 bases). The CDR3 extends over 16 amino acids. Germline V gene data show CDR1 as MNHNS and CDR2 as SASEGT. Trimming removed 0 bases from V and 4 bases from J, with 12 bases in between.

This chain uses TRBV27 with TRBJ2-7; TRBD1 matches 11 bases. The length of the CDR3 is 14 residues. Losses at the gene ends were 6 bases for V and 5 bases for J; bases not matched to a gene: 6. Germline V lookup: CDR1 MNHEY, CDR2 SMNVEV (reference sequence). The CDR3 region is CASRRTGGRNEQYF. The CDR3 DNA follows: TGTGCCAGCAGGCGGACAGGGGGCAGGAACGAGCAGTACTTC.

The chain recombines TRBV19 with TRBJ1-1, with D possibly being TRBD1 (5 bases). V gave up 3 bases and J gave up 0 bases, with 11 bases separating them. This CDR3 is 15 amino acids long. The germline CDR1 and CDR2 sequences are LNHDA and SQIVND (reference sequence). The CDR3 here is CASSIQQGMNTEAFF. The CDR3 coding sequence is TGTGCCAGTAGTATCCAGCAGGGTATGAACACTGAAGCTTTCTTT.

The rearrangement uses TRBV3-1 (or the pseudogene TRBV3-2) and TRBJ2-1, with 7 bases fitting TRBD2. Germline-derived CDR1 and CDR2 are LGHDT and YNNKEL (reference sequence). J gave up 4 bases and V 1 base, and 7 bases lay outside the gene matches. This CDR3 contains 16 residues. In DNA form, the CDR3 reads TGTGCCAGCAGCCAAGGGGGGTTAGCGGGTTACAATGAGCAGTTCTTC. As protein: CASSQGGLAGYNEQFF.

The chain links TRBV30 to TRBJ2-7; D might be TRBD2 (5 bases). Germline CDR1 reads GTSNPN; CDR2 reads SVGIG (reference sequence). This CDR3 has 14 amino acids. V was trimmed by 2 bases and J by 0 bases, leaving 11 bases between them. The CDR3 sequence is CAWSFGGSSYEQYF. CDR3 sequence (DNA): TGTGCCTGGAGTTTTGGAGGAAGCTCCTACGAGCAGTACTTC. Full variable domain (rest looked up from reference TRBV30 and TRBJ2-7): SQTIHQWPATLVQPVGSPLSLECTVEGTSNPNLYWYRQAAGRGLQLLFYSVGIGQISSEVPQNLSASRPQDRQFILSSKKLLLSDSGFYLCAWSFGGSSYEQYFGPGTRLTVT.

Here the CDR3 DNA reads TGTGCCAGCAGCGTAGAAGCGGGACAGGGGGCAGACTCTGGAAACACCATATATTTT. This codes for CASSVEAGQGADSGNTIYF. The rearrangement links TRBV9 to TRBJ1-3; 12 bases are shared with TRBD1. With 0 bases clipped from V and 0 bases from J, the junction kept 7 bases outside the gene matches. Germline V gives CDR1 SGDLS, CDR2 YYNGEE. This CDR3 has 19 residues.

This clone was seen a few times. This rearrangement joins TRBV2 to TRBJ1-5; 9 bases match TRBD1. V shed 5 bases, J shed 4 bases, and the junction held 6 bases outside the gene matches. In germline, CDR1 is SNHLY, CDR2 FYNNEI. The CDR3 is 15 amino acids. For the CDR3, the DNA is TGTGCCAGCAGTCCACAGGGGGCTGGGAATCAGCCCCAGCATTTT. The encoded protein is CASSPQGAGNQPQHF.

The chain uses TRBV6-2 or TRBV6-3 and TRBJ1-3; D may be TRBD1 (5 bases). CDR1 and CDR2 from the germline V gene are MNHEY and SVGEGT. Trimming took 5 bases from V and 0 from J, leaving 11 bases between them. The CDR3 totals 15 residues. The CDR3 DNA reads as TGTGCCAGCAGTGTGGGACTGACCTCTGGAAACACCATATATTTT. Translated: CASSVGLTSGNTIYF.

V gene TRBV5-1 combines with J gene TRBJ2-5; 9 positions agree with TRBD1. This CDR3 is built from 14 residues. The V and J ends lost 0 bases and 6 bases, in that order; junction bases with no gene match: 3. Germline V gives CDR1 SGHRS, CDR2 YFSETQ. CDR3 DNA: TGCGCCAGCAGCTTGGAGGGACAGGGACAGACCCAGTACTTC. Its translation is CASSLEGQGQTQYF.

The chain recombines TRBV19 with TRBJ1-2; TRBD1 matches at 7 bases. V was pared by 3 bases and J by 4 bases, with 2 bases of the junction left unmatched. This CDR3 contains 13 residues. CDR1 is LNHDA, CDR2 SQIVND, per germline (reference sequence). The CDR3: CASSIEGAYGYTF. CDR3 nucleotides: TGTGCCAGTAGTATTGAGGGGGCCTATGGCTACACCTTC.

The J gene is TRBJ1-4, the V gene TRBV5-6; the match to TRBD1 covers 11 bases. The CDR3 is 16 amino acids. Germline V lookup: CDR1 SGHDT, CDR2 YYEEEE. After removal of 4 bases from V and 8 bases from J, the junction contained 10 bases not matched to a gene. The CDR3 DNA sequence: TGTGCCAGCAGCCTACCGGGACAGGGGGAGGAGGAAAAACTGTTTTTT. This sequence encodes CASSLPGQGEEEKLFF. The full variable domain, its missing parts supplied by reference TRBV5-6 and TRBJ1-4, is DAGVTQSPTHLIKTRGQQVTLRCSPKSGHDTVSWYQQALGQGPQFIFQYYEEEERQRGNFPDRFSGHQFPNYSSELNVNALLLGDSALYLCASSLPGQGEEEKLFFGSGTQLSVL.

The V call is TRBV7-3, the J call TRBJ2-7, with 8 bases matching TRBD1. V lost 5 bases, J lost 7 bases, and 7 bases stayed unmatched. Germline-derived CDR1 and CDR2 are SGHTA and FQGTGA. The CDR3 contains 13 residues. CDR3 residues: CASSLDREGEQYF. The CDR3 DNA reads TGTGCCAGCAGCCTGGACAGGGAAGGTGAGCAGTACTTC.

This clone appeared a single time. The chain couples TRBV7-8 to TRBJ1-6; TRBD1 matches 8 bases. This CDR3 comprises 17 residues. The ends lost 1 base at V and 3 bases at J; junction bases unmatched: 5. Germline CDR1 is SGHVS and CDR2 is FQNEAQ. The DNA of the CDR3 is TGTGCCAGCAGCTTAGGGACAGGGCAGATCTATAATTCACCCCTCCACTTT. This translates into CASSLGTGQIYNSPLHF.

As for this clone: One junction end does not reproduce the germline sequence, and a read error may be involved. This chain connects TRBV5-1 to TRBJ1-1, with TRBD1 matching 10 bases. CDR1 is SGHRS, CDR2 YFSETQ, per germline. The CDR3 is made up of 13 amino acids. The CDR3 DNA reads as TGCGCCAGCAGCCCGGGACAGGGGACTGAAACTTTCTTT. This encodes CASSPGQGTETFF.

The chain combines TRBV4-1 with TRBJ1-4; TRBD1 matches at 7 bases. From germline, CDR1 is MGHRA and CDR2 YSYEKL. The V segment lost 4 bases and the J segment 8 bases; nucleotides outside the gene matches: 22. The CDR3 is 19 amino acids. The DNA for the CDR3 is TGCGCCAGCAGCCGCCCCAACGGACAGGTCTTAGTTTCTGGGGAAAAACTGTTTTTT. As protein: CASSRPNGQVLVSGEKLFF.

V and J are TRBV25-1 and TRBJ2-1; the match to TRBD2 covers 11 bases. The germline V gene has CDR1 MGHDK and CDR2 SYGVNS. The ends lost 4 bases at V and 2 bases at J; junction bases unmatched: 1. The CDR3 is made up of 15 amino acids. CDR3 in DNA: TGTGCCAGCAGTGGGGGACTAGCGGCCTACAATGAGCAGTTCTTC. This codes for CASSGGLAAYNEQFF.